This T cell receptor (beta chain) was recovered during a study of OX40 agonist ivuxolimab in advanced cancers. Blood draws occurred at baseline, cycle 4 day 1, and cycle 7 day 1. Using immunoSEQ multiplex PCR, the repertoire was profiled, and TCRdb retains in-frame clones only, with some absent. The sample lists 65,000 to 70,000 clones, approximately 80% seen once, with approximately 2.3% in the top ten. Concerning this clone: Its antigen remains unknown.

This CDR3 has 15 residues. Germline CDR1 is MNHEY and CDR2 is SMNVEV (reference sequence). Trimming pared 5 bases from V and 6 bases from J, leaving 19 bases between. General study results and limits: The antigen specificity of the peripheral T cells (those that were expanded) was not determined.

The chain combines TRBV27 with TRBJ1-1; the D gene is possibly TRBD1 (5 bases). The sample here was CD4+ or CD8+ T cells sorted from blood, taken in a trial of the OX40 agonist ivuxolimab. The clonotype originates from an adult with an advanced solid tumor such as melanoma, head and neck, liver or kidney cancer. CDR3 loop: CASSTWGGVGPEAFF. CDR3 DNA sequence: TGTGCCAGCAGTACCTGGGGTGGGGTGGGGCCTGAAGCTTTCTTT.